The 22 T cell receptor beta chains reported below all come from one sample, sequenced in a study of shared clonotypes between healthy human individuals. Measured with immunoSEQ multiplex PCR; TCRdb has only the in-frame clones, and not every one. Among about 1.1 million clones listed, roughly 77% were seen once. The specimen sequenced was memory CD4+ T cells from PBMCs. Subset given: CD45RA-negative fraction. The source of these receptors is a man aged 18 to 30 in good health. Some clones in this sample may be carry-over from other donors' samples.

CDR3 sequence reads: CASSAQQGRIYNEQFF. CDR3 DNA: TGCGCCAGCAGCGCTCAACAGGGGCGAATCTACAATGAGCAGTTCTTC. The rearrangement joins TRBV5-1 to TRBJ2-1, with TRBD1 identical over 7 bases. This CDR3 spans 16 amino acids. CDR1 and CDR2 (germline): SGHRS, YFSETQ. With 4 bases clipped from V and 3 bases from J, the junction kept 10 bases outside the gene matches.

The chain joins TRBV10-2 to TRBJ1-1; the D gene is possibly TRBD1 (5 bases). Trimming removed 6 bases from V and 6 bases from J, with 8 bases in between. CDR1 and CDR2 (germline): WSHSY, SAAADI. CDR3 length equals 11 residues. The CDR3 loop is CASRGGAEAFF. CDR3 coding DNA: TGCGCCAGCAGGGGGGGGGCTGAAGCTTTCTTT.

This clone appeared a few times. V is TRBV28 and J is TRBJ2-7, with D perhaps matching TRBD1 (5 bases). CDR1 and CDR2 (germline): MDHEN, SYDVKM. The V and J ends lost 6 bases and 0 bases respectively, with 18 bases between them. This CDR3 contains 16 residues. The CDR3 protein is CASSPVPPRGSYEQYF. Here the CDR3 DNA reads TGTGCCAGCAGCCCAGTTCCCCCAAGGGGCTCCTACGAGCAGTACTTC.

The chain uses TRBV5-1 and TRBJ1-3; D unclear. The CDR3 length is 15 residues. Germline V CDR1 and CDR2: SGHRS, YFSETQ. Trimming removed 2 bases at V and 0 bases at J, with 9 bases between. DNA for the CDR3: TGCGCCAGCAGCTTAATTCCCATCTCTGGAAACACCATATATTTT. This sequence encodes CASSLIPISGNTIYF. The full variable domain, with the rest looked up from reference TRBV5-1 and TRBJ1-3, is KAGVTQTPRYLIKTRGQQVTLSCSPISGHRSVSWYQQTPGQGLQFLFEYFSETQRNKGNFPGRFSGRQFSNSRSEMNVSTLELGDSALYLCASSLIPISGNTIYFGEGSWLTVV.

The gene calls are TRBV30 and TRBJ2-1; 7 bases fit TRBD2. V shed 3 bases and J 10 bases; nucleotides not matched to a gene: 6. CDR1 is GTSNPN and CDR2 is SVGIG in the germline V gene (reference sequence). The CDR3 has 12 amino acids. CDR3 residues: CAWRLGGREQFF. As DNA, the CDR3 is TGTGCCTGGAGACTAGGCGGGAGAGAGCAGTTCTTC.

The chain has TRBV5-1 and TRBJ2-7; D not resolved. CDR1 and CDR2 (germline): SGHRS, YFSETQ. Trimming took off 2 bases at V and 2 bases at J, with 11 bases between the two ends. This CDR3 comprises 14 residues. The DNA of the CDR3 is TGCGCCAGCAGCTTCGGCGGACCGCCCTACGAGCAGTACTTC. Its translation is CASSFGGPPYEQYF.

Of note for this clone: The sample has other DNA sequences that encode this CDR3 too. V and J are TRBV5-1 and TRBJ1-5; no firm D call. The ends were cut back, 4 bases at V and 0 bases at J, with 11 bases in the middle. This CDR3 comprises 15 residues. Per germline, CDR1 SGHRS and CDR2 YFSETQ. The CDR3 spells CASSLDGYSNQPQHF. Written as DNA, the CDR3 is TGCGCCAGCAGCCTCGACGGTTATAGCAATCAGCCCCAGCATTTT.

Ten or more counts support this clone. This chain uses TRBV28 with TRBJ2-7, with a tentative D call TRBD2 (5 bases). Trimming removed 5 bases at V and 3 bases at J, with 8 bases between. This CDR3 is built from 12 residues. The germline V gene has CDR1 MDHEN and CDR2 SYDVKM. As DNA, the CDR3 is TGTGCCAGCAGTGCTGAGGGCTACGAGCAGTACTTC. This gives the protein CASSAEGYEQYF.

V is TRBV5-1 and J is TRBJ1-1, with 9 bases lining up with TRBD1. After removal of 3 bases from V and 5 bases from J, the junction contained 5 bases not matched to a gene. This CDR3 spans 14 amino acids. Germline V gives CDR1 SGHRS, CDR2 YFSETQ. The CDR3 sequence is CASSSTGGVTEAFF. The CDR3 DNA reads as TGCGCCAGCAGCTCCACAGGGGGCGTGACTGAAGCTTTCTTT.

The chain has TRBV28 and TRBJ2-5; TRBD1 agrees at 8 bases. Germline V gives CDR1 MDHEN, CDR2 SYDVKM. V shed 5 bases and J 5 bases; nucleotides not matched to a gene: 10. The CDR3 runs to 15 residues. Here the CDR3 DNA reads TGTGCCAGCAGTCGATGGGCAGGGGGCATGGAGACCCAGTACTTC. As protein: CASSRWAGGMETQYF.

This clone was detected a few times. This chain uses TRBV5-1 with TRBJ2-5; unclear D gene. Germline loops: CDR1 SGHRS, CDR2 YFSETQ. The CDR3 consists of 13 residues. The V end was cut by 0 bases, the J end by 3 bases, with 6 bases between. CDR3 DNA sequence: TGCGCCAGCAGCTTGGGGTATGAAGAGACCCAGTACTTC. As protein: CASSLGYEETQYF.

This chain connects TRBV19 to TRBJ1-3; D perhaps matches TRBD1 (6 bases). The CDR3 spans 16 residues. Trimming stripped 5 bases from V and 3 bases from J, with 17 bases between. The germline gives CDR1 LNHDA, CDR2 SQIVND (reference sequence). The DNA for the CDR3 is TGTGCCAGTAGTGTTGGGCTACAGGGATTTGGAAACACCATATATTTT. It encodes CASSVGLQGFGNTIYF.

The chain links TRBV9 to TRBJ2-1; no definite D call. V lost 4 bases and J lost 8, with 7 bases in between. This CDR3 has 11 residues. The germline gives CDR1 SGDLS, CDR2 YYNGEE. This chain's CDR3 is CASSRADEQFF. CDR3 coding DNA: TGTGCCAGCAGCAGAGCTGATGAGCAGTTCTTC.

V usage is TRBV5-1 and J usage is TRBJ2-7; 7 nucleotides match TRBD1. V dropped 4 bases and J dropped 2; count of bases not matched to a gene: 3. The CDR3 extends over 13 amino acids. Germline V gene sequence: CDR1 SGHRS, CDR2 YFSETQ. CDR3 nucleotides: TGCGCCAGCAGCCGACAGGGAACCTACGAGCAGTACTTC. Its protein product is CASSRQGTYEQYF. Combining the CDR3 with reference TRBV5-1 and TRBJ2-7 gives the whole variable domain KAGVTQTPRYLIKTRGQQVTLSCSPISGHRSVSWYQQTPGQGLQFLFEYFSETQRNKGNFPGRFSGRQFSNSRSEMNVSTLELGDSALYLCASSRQGTYEQYFGPGTRLTVT.

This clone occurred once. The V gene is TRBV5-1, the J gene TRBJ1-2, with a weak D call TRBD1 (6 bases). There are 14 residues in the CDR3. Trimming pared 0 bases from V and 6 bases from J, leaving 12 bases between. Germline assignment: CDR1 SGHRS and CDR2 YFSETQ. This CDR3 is CASSLARGLDGYTF. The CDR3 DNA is TGCGCCAGCAGCTTGGCCCGGGGGCTGGATGGCTACACCTTC.

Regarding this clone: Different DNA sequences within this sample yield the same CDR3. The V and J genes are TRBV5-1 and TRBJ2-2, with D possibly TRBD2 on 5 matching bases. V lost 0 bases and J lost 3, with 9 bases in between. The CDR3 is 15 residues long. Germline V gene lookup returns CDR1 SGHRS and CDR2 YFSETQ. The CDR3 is CASSLGLADTGELFF. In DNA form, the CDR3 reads TGCGCCAGCAGCTTGGGGCTAGCCGACACCGGGGAGCTGTTTTTT.

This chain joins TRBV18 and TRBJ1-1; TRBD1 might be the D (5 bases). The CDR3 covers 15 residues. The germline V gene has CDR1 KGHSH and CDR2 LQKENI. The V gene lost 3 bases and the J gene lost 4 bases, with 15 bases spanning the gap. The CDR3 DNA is TGTGCCAGCTCACCTTCTTTCAGGGCCGTCACTGAAGCTTTCTTT. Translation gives CASSPSFRAVTEAFF. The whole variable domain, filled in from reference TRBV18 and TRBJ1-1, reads NAGVMQNPRHLVRRRGQEARLRCSPMKGHSHVYWYRQLPEEGLKFMVYLQKENIIDESGMPKERFSAEFPKEGPSILRIQQVVRGDSAAYFCASSPSFRAVTEAFFGQGTRLTVV.

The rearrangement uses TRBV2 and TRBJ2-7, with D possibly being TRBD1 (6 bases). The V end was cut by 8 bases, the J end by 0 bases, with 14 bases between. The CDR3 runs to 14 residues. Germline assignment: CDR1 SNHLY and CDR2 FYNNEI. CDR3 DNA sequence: TGTGCCAGCTCGATCAGGGGAAGCTCCTACGAGCAGTACTTC. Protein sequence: CASSIRGSSYEQYF.

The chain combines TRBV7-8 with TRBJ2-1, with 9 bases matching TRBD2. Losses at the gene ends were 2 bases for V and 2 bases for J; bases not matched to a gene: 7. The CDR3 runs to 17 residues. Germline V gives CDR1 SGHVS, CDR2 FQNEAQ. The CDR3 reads CASSLRRAGGTYNEQFF. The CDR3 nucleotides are TGTGCCAGCAGCTTACGTAGAGCGGGAGGTACCTACAATGAGCAGTTCTTC.

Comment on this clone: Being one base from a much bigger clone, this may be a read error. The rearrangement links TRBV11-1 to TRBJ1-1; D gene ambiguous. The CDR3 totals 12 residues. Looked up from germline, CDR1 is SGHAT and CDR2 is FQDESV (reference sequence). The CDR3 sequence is CVSSLDGGEAFF. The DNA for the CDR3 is TGTGTCAGCAGCTTAGATGGCGGGGAAGCTTTCTTT.

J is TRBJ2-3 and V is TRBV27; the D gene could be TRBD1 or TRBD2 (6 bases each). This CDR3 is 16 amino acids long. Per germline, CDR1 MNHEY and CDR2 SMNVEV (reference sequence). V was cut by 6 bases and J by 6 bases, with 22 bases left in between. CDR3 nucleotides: TGTGCCAGCAGGCCAGCAGGGGCCGGGAGAATCGATACGCAGTATTTT. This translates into CASRPAGAGRIDTQYF.

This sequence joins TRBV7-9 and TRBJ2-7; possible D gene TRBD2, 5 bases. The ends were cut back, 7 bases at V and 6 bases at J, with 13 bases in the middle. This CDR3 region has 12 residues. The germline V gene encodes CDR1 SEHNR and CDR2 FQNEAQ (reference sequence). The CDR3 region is CASTPFRGEQYF. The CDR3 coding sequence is TGTGCCAGCACCCCTTTCCGGGGCGAGCAGTACTTC.